Following are 14 T cell receptor beta chains from one sample sequenced in a study of control samples from healthy donors and cancer patients (dated by TCRdb to about 2020). Receptors were amplified or captured by the immunoSEQ multiplex PCR assay. This is the immuneACCESS table as TCRdb keeps it, with only in-frame sequences that have V and J called. A part of the clones is gone; compared with another copy, unresolved V genes explain less than half, and the rest is unexplained. For this sample there are approximately 120,000 clones; over 75% appear just once. The ten largest clones represent around 8.7% of the sample. Sequencing was carried out using blood. These receptors all stem from a man aged 40-49 years in good health.

The sample holds a few counts of this clone. The chain has TRBV20-1 and TRBJ1-1; D gene ambiguous. V gave up 3 bases and J gave up 0 bases, with 14 bases separating them. Germline CDR1 and CDR2: DFQATT and SNEGSKA (reference sequence). The CDR3 runs to 15 residues. CDR3 sequence reads: CSASRPAGLNTEAFF. The DNA for the CDR3 is TGCAGTGCTAGTCGACCGGCAGGACTGAACACTGAAGCTTTCTTT.

This clone appeared a few times. V is TRBV18 and J is TRBJ1-1, with D perhaps TRBD1 (5 bases). In germline, CDR1 is KGHSH, CDR2 LQKENI. V shed 1 base and J shed 1 base, with 13 bases lying between them. This CDR3 has 16 amino acids. DNA of the CDR3: TGTGCCAGCTCACCACTTTCCAGACAGCGGAACACTGAAGCTTTCTTT. Amino acids: CASSPLSRQRNTEAFF.

V usage is TRBV11-3 and J usage is TRBJ1-3, with 11 bases lining up with TRBD1. Per the germline V gene, CDR1 is SGHNT and CDR2 is YENEEA. Losses at the gene ends were 1 base for V and 3 bases for J; bases not matched to a gene: 5. The length of the CDR3 is 17 residues. The CDR3 nucleotides are TGTGCCAGCAGCTTAGGAGGACAGGGGGCGCGTGGAAACACCATATATTTT. Translation: CASSLGGQGARGNTIYF.

V gene TRBV11-3 combines with J gene TRBJ2-5; perhaps TRBD2 as D (6 bases). Deletions cut 3 bases from V and 5 bases from J, with 19 bases between. The CDR3 is 16 residues long. Looked up from germline, CDR1 is SGHNT and CDR2 is YENEEA. The CDR3 DNA sequence: TGTGCCAGCAGCTTGGGACCGGGACGCCGGGGGGAGACCCAGTACTTC. Its translation is CASSLGPGRRGETQYF.

The table lists this clone with a count of one. The V call is TRBV11-3, the J call TRBJ1-2, with D unresolved. This CDR3 region has 13 residues. From germline, CDR1 is SGHNT and CDR2 YENEEA. V was shortened by 5 bases and J by 8 bases, with 15 bases between the two germline ends. The CDR3 here is CASSPVGGYGYTF. The CDR3 DNA follows: TGTGCCAGCAGCCCAGTGGGCGGGTACGGCTACACCTTC.

V usage is TRBV6-6 and J usage is TRBJ1-6; D unresolved. Germline assignment: CDR1 MNHNY and CDR2 SVGAGI (reference sequence). The CDR3 totals 14 residues. Trimming took off 3 bases at V and 7 bases at J, with 10 bases between the two ends. CDR3 coding DNA: TGTGCCAGCAGTTATGGCCAGTGGAATTCACCCCTCCACTTT. Protein product: CASSYGQWNSPLHF.

The V and J genes are TRBV12-3 or TRBV12-4 and TRBJ2-3; perhaps TRBD1 as D (5 bases). The CDR3 is made up of 12 amino acids. Trimming stripped 3 bases from V and 11 bases from J, with 12 bases between. CDR3 sequence: CASSFDSQVQYF. CDR3 coding DNA: TGTGCCAGCAGTTTCGACAGCCAAGTGCAGTATTTT.

The chain is built from TRBV10-1 and TRBJ1-5, with 7 bases matching TRBD1. Per germline, CDR1 WNHNN and CDR2 SYGVQD (reference sequence). This CDR3 is built from 15 residues. The ends lost 8 bases at V and 6 bases at J; junction bases unmatched: 13. The CDR3 DNA sequence: TGCGCCAGCCCCTCGGAGGGGGCGGCAATTCAGCCCCAGCATTTT. Its translation is CASPSEGAAIQPQHF.

This clone appeared a few times. The chain is built from TRBV11-2 and TRBJ1-3, with D unclear. The CDR3 length is 16 residues. Germline V gene data show CDR1 as SGHAT and CDR2 as FQNNGV. V dropped 3 bases and J dropped 0 bases, with 12 bases sitting between them. The CDR3 loop is CASSFREVTSGNTIYF. CDR3 nucleotide sequence: TGTGCCAGCAGCTTCCGAGAGGTTACCTCTGGAAACACCATATATTTT.

The chain employs TRBV5-4 and TRBJ2-7, with 7 bases that match TRBD1. The CDR3 totals 15 residues. Trimming cost V 4 bases and J 7 bases; bases outside gene matches: 14. Germline V CDR1 and CDR2: SGHNT, YYREEE (reference sequence). The CDR3 reads CASSQRQGPLVEQYF. The CDR3 nucleotides read TGTGCCAGCAGCCAACGACAGGGTCCCTTGGTGGAGCAGTACTTC.

In its sample, this clone was seen a few times. The chain couples TRBV2 to TRBJ2-7, with D perhaps TRBD1 (5 bases). The CDR3 loop spans 12 amino acids. Trimming took off 6 bases at V and 3 bases at J, with 9 bases between the two ends. Germline lookup yields CDR1 SNHLY and CDR2 FYNNEI. CDR3 protein: CASRDRYYEQYF. CDR3 coding DNA: TGTGCCAGCAGAGACAGATACTACGAGCAGTACTTC. Looking up the rest from reference TRBV2 and TRBJ2-7 gives the full variable domain: EPEVTQTPSHQVTQMGQEVILRCVPISNHLYFYWYRQILGQKVEFLVSFYNNEISEKSEIFDDQFSVERPDGSNFTLKIRSTKLEDSAMYFCASRDRYYEQYFGPGTRLTVT.

This clone was counted a single time. The chain joins TRBV4-3 to TRBJ2-7; possibly TRBD2 for D (6 bases). CDR3 length: 13 residues. Trimming removed 0 bases from V and 4 bases from J, with 7 bases in between. Germline assignment: CDR1 LGHNA and CDR2 YSLEER. The CDR3 loop reads CASSQDGTYEQYF. In DNA form, the CDR3 reads TGCGCCAGCAGCCAAGACGGGACTTACGAGCAGTACTTC.

This rearrangement joins TRBV7-2 to TRBJ1-5; D gene ambiguous. This CDR3 comprises 13 residues. The V gene's germline CDR1 is SGHTA and CDR2 FQGNSA. Trimming left V 0 bases short and J 4 bases short, with 4 bases between. The CDR3 coding sequence is TGTGCCAGCAGCTTAGCGGTAAATCAGCCCCAGCATTTT. Its protein product is CASSLAVNQPQHF.

The chain combines TRBV10-2 with TRBJ2-1; D remains unclear. The CDR3 runs 16 residues. V was shortened by 4 bases and J by 0 bases, with 13 bases between the two germline ends. The germline V gene encodes CDR1 WSHSY and CDR2 SAAADI. DNA of the CDR3: TGCGCCAGCAGTGTTGGTGAGACGGTCTCCTACAATGAGCAGTTCTTC. As protein: CASSVGETVSYNEQFF.